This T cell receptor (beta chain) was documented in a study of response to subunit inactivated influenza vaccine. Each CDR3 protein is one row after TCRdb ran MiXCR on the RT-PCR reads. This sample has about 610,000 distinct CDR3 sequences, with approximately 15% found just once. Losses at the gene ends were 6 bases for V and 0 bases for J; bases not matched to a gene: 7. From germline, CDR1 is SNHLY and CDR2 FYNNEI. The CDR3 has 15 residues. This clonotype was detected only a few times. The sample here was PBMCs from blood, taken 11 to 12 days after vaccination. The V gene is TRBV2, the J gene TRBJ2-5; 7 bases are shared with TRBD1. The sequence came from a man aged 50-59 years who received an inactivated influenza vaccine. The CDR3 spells CASSTGQTNQETQYF. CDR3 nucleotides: TGTGCCAGCAGCACGGGACAGACTAACCAAGAGACCCAGTACTTC.